Listed below are T cell receptor beta chains from one sample, sequenced in a study of identical twins. TCRdb re-called the 5' RACE reads through MiXCR, storing one row per CDR3 protein. The table shows fewer than 500,000 distinct CDR3 sequences, with roughly an eighth occurring only once. This sample also belongs to another study, concerning yellow fever vaccine responses in identical twins.

The sequenced sample was CD4+ T cells sorted from blood. The receptors originated from a woman between 18 and 29 years old in good health. Each CDR3 is given with its conserved first and last residue. D genes are given only for firm matches. Clone sizes are given selectively: once, few, many, or a class where the clone is expanded.

V gene	D gene	J gene	clone size	CDR3 protein	CDR3 DNA
TRBV20-1	TRBD1	TRBJ1-5	few	CSADRQGASNQPQHF	TGCAGTGCTGACCGACAGGGGGCAAGCAATCAGCCCCAGCATTTT
TRBV29-1	TRBD2	TRBJ2-1	-	CSVGTSGRGNEQFF	TGCAGCGTTGGGACTAGCGGGAGGGGTAATGAGCAGTTCTTC
TRBV20-1	-	TRBJ2-3	few	CSAARGAVLGTDTQYF	TGCAGTGCTGCCCGGGGGGCCGTTCTCGGCACAGATACGCAGTATTTT
TRBV2	-	TRBJ2-5	-	CAICLDRGPGMGQETQYF	TGTGCCATCTGTTTAGATAGGGGCCCAGGGATGGGTCAGGAGACCCAGTACTTC
TRBV29-1	-	TRBJ2-7	-	CSAVREPVYEQYF	TGCAGCGCCGTCAGAGAACCTGTTTACGAGCAGTACTTC
TRBV7-2	TRBD2	TRBJ2-3	-	CASSLALAGGADTQYF	TGTGCCAGCAGCTTAGCCCTAGCGGGAGGCGCAGATACGCAGTATTTT
TRBV5-8	-	TRBJ2-2	many	CASSLGTKNTGELFF	TGTGCCAGCAGCTTGGGAACCAAGAACACCGGGGAGCTGTTTTTT
TRBV24-1	-	TRBJ2-3	-	CATSDRTVGTDTQYF	TGTGCCACCAGTGACCGGACAGTCGGCACAGATACGCAGTATTTT
TRBV19	-	TRBJ2-7	-	CASESVTRSFKNYEQYF	TGTGCCTCGGAGTCAGTGACCCGAAGTTTTAAGAACTACGAGCAGTACTTC
TRBV12-3/TRBV12-4	TRBD1	TRBJ2-5	many	CASRGDRGKETQYF	TGTGCCAGCAGGGGGGACAGGGGAAAAGAGACCCAGTACTTC
TRBV12-3/TRBV12-4	-	TRBJ2-1	many	CASNRDQHNEQFF	TGTGCCAGCAATCGGGACCAGCACAATGAGCAGTTCTTC
TRBV7-9	-	TRBJ1-5	few	CASSTDRSLDSQHF	TGTGCCAGCAGCACAGACAGGTCCCTAGATTCCCAGCATTTT
TRBV7-9	-	TRBJ2-2	-	CASSHLATMNTGELFF	TGTGCCAGCAGTCATCTAGCGACTATGAACACCGGGGAGCTGTTTTTT
TRBV6-1	TRBD1	TRBJ2-7	few	CASRQGQGLSSYEQYF	TGTGCCAGCAGGCAAGGACAGGGTTTAAGCTCCTACGAGCAGTACTTC
TRBV3-1	-	TRBJ1-2	few	CASSPGRGLGYTF	TGTGCCAGCAGCCCAGGAAGGGGTCTCGGCTACACCTTC
TRBV5-1	-	TRBJ2-4	many	CASSLSTASRGKNIQYF	TGCGCCAGCAGCTTATCTACGGCATCTCGAGGCAAAAACATTCAGTACTTC
TRBV19	-	TRBJ2-1	-	CASSINLAMNEQFF	TGTGCCAGTAGTATCAACTTAGCTATGAATGAGCAGTTCTTC
TRBV20-1	TRBD1	TRBJ1-1	-	CSAREGQGLAFF	TGCAGTGCTAGAGAGGGACAGGGCCTAGCTTTCTTT
TRBV12-5	-	TRBJ2-1	-	CASGWYEDSEQFF	TGTGCTAGTGGTTGGTATGAGGACTCCGAGCAGTTCTTC
TRBV20-1	TRBD2	TRBJ2-5	few	CSAAGLAGGPGRETQYF	TGCAGTGCTGCCGGACTAGCGGGGGGGCCGGGACGAGAGACCCAGTACTTC
TRBV5-1	-	TRBJ2-1	few	CASSPEAAGLSNEQFF	TGCGCCAGCAGCCCGGAGGCGGCGGGATTGTCTAATGAGCAGTTCTTC
TRBV12-3/TRBV12-4	-	TRBJ2-2	few	CASSLLRAGELFF	TGTGCCAGCAGTTTACTCAGGGCCGGGGAGCTGTTTTTT
TRBV7-7	TRBD2	TRBJ2-1	-	CASGPGLAGVYNEQFF	TGTGCTAGCGGCCCGGGACTAGCGGGAGTCTACAATGAGCAGTTCTTC
TRBV5-1	TRBD2	TRBJ2-1	-	CASSLRERGGLGEQFF	TGCGCCAGCAGCTTGCGTGAGCGGGGGGGGCTGGGTGAGCAGTTCTTC
TRBV11-2	TRBD2	TRBJ2-7	few	CASSFRLAGDAYEQYF	TGTGCCAGCAGCTTCAGGCTAGCGGGAGATGCCTACGAGCAGTACTTC
TRBV19	TRBD1	TRBJ1-5	few	CASSPMGTDNQPQHF	TGTGCCAGTAGTCCCATGGGGACAGATAATCAGCCCCAGCATTTT
TRBV10-3	TRBD2	TRBJ2-7	-	CAISEYAGGQDEQYF	TGTGCCATCAGTGAGTACGCGGGGGGGCAAGACGAGCAGTACTTC
TRBV6-5	-	TRBJ1-4	-	CASSYSPPRGVEKLFF	TGTGCCAGCAGTTACTCACCGCCCAGGGGCGTGGAAAAACTGTTTTTT
TRBV5-1	-	TRBJ2-7	-	CASSSIFWQYF	TGCGCCAGCAGCTCCATATTTTGGCAGTACTTC
TRBV4-3	TRBD2	TRBJ2-7	few	CASSSGLAGDYEQYF	TGCGCCAGCAGCTCGGGACTAGCGGGAGACTACGAGCAGTACTTC
TRBV15	-	TRBJ2-5	-	CATSAGWETQYF	TGTGCCACCAGCGCGGGGTGGGAGACCCAGTACTTC
TRBV5-6	TRBD2	TRBJ2-3	-	CASSRLAGDPDTQYF	TGTGCCAGCAGCCGACTAGCGGGAGACCCAGATACGCAGTATTTT
TRBV5-1	-	TRBJ2-2	few	CASSLVAPNTGELFF	TGCGCCAGCAGCTTGGTAGCGCCGAACACCGGGGAGCTGTTTTTT
TRBV12-3/TRBV12-4	TRBD1	TRBJ2-2	few	CASRRRQGAIGELFF	TGTGCCAGCAGGCGGAGACAGGGGGCCATCGGGGAGCTGTTTTTT
TRBV2	-	TRBJ2-3	-	CASSPGQGYTQYF	TGTGCCAGCAGTCCGGGACAAGGGTATACGCAGTATTTT
TRBV7-9	-	TRBJ1-6	-	CASSLAQRVPTLHF	TGTGCCAGCAGCTTAGCGCAGAGGGTTCCAACCCTCCACTTT
TRBV7-9	-	TRBJ2-3	few	CASSLDRGASTDTQYF	TGTGCCAGCAGCTTAGACCGGGGTGCTAGCACAGATACGCAGTATTTT
TRBV24-1	TRBD1	TRBJ2-7	-	CATLTGDYEQYF	TGTGCCACCCTGACAGGGGACTACGAGCAGTACTTC
TRBV29-1	TRBD1	TRBJ1-2	-	CSVGDRDTSYGYTF	TGCAGCGTTGGAGACAGGGATACCAGCTATGGCTACACCTTC
TRBV20-1	TRBD1	TRBJ1-5	-	CSAFGQGYQPQHF	TGCAGTGCTTTCGGACAGGGGTATCAGCCCCAGCATTTT
TRBV12-3/TRBV12-4	TRBD1	TRBJ1-1	many	CASSLGSRDRGAFF	TGTGCCAGCAGTTTAGGAAGCAGGGACAGGGGAGCTTTCTTT
TRBV30	TRBD2	TRBJ2-3	-	CAWSNSGRGTDTQYF	TGTGCCTGGAGTAATAGCGGGAGAGGCACAGATACGCAGTATTTT